This TCR beta chain is drawn from a study of neurological immune-mediated disorders. The making of cDNA relied on 5'RACE with 10-nucleotide random UMIs. One entry per CDR3 protein, called by TCRdb with MiXCR from the 5' RACE reads. The sample consists of tens of thousands of distinct CDR3 sequences, 4.3% of them appearing once. V lost 0 bases and J lost 2; bases outside the gene matches: 5. There are 15 residues in the CDR3. The germline gives CDR1 DFQATT, CDR2 SNEGSKA (reference sequence). Time point denoted: longitudinal time-point 3. This clonotype was detected many times. The chain employs TRBV20-1 and TRBJ1-2; 8 bases align to TRBD1. The sequenced sample consisted of PBMCs. The receptor's source is a woman between 55 and 75 years old with multiple sclerosis. The CDR3 DNA follows: TGCAGTGCTAGAGAGAGCCAGGGGGCGAACTATGGCTACACCTTC. The encoded protein is CSARESQGANYGYTF.